Reported below is one TCR beta chain. This clonotype was recorded at least ten times. Its antigen remains unidentified. The junction shows a germline mismatch at one end, possibly a read error. Library generation was performed with PCR. The instrument given in TCRdb is Illumina HiSeq 2500. To normalize quantification of the TCRbeta repertoire, the TCR libraries were built with molecular barcoding that relied on unique molecular identifiers. In-frame beta chains were kept once TCRdb had trimmed the public reads at Q25 with fastp and called clones with MiXCR. Entries that share a CDR3 protein sequence are merged under the most common genes and DNA. Here the sample has approximately 300,000 distinct CDR3 sequences; around 10% occur a single time. The ten largest clones represent 20% to 30% of the sample. What this sample's treatment or condition label stands for: allogeneic hematopoietic cell transplantation with graft depleted of TCRalphabeta T cells and CD19 B cells. Transplant recipients were children who received TCRalphabeta/CD19-depleted allogeneic hematopoietic cell grafts.

From the germline V gene (reference sequence), CDR1 is GTSNPN and CDR2 is SVGIG. Taken from cysteine to phenylalanine, the CDR3 has 13 residues. The entry retains the CDR3 DNA only, 39 bases that are in frame from base 1. This sample stems from a study of T-cell reconstitution after alpha-beta-depleted transplantation in children (dated by TCRdb to between 2015 and 2016). General notes on the study: The study quantitatively tracked T-cell immune reconstitution after TCRalphabeta/CD19-depleted allogeneic hematopoietic cell transplantation in children using TCR repertoire profiling. The study at large found these results: The high TCRbeta diversity at day 60 in some patients was ascribed to recipient T cells and intrathymic progenitors that had survived conditioning. The apparently early alphabetaT-cell count recovery about two months after transplant was reportedly dependent on only several hundred rapidly expanded clones derived from non-depleted graft cells. Hyperexpanded clone frequencies declined over subsequent months; after one year, T-cell counts and TCRbeta diversity were mostly attributed to newly produced T cells.

In this chain, TRBV30 is recombined with TRBJ1-2, with TRBD1 matching 9 junction bases. The receptor's source is a male patient aged 2 to 10 who had a stem cell transplant for chronic granulomatous disease, so the T cells may come from the graft donor. The material sequenced was peripheral blood, taken 180 days after TCRalphabeta/CD19-depleted stem cell transplant. For the CDR3, the sequence is CAWSVLLGQGCTF. DNA sequence: TGTGCCTGGAGTGTACTGCTGGGACAGGGCTGCACCTTC.